This passage covers 2 T cell receptor beta chains from one sample sequenced in a study of T cells after yellow fever vaccination. One entry per CDR3 protein, called by TCRdb with MiXCR from the 5' RACE reads. Of about 160,000 distinct CDR3 sequences detected, about a tenth appear once; the ten largest clones hold around 40%. The sample was CD8+ T cells sorted from PBMCs, taken 45 days after the yellow fever booster vaccination. The receptors shown here come from a man aged 18 to 30 who received the YFV17D yellow fever vaccine.

The rearrangement links TRBV6-5 to TRBJ1-1, with no clear D. V lost 7 bases and J 1 base, leaving 10 bases between the germline ends. The CDR3 runs 13 residues. Germline CDR1 is MNHEY and CDR2 is SVGAGI. The CDR3: CASTHGPNTEAFF. The DNA for the CDR3 is TGTGCCAGCACCCACGGGCCGAACACTGAAGCTTTCTTT.

This clonotype was observed at least ten times. The gene calls are TRBV9 and TRBJ1-5; D is ambiguous. Per germline, CDR1 SGDLS and CDR2 YYNGEE. The CDR3 runs to 15 residues. V lost 2 bases and J lost 1, with 10 bases in between. CDR3 nucleotides: TGTGCCAGCAGCGTTGGGTCGGGCAGCAATCAGCCCCAGCATTTT. This gives the protein CASSVGSGSNQPQHF. Drawing the rest from reference TRBV9 and TRBJ1-5, the complete variable domain is DSGVTQTPKHLITATGQRVTLRCSPRSGDLSVYWYQQSLDQGLQFLIQYYNGEERAKGNILERFSAQQFPDLHSELNLSSLELGDSALYFCASSVGSGSNQPQHFGDGTRLSIL.